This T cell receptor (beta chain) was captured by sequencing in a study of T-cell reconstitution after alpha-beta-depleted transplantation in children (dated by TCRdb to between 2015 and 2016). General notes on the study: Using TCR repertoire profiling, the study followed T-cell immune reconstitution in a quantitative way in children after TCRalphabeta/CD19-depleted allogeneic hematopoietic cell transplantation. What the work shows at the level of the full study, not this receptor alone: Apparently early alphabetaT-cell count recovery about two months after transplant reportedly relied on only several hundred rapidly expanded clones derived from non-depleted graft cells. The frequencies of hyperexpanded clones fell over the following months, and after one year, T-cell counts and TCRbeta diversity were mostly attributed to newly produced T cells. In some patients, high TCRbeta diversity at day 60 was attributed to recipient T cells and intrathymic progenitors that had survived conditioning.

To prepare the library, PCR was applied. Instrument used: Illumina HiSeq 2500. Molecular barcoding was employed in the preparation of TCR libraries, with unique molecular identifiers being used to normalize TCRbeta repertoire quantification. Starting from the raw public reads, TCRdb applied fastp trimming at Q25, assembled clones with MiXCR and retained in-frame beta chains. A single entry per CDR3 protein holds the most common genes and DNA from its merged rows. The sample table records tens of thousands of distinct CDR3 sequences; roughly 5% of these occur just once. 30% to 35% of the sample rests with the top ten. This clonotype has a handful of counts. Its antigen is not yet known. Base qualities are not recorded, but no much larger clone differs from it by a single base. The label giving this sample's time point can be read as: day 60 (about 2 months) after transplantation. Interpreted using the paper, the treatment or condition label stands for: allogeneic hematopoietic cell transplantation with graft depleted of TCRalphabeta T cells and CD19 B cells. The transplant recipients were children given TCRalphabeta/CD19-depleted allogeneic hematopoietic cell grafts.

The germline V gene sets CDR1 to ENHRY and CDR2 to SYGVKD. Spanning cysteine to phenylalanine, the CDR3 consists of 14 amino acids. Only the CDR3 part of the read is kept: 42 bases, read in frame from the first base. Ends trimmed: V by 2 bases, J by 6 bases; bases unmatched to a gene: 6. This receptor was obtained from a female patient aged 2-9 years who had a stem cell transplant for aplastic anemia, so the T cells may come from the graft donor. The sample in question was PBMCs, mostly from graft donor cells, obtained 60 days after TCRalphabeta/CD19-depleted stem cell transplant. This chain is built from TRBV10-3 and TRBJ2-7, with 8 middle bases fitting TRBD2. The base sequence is TGTGCCATCAGTGAGCGGGAGGGCCGTACCGAGCAGTACTTC. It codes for CAISEREGRTEQYF.